Following are 24 T cell receptor beta chains from one sample sequenced in a study of T-cell memory formation after mild COVID-19. Each CDR3 protein gets one entry after TCRdb re-called the 5' RACE reads with MiXCR. Here the sample spans about 290,000 distinct CDR3 sequences, about a sixth being singletons. Input material: PBMCs or a T cell subset sorted from them (not recorded which). These receptors came from a man younger than 30 who had mild COVID-19 (a few samples of this study predate the infection). Cell type and time point are not known.

This clonotype has more than one count but fewer than ten. V usage is TRBV27 and J usage is TRBJ2-1; 13 positions agree with TRBD2. V was pared by 4 bases and J by 1 base, with 16 bases of the junction left unmatched. The CDR3 is 21 amino acids. Looked up from germline, CDR1 is MNHEY and CDR2 is SMNVEV (reference sequence). CDR3 residues: CASSSYPVTSGGSISYNEQFF. The CDR3 nucleotides are TGTGCCAGCAGTTCGTACCCCGTGACTAGCGGGGGGTCCATATCCTACAATGAGCAGTTCTTC.

The genes are TRBV20-1 and TRBJ2-5; 15 nucleotides align to TRBD2. Losses at the gene ends were 3 bases for V and 7 bases for J; bases not matched to a gene: 9. Germline V CDR1 and CDR2: DFQATT, SNEGSKA (reference sequence). This CDR3 is built from 16 residues. The CDR3 reads CSASKGLAGGSGTQYF. CDR3 nucleotides: TGCAGTGCTAGTAAAGGACTAGCGGGGGGGTCCGGGACCCAGTACTTC.

The chain combines TRBV5-5 with TRBJ2-7; D may be TRBD2 (6 bases). This CDR3 region has 11 residues. Germline V gene sequence: CDR1 SGHKS, CDR2 YYEKEE (reference sequence). The CDR3 coding sequence is TGTCTTCGGAGGGTCTCCTACGAGCAGTACTTC. Residues: CLRRVSYEQYF.

J is TRBJ2-1 and V is TRBV11-2; TRBD2 matches 8 bases. V lost 2 bases and J lost 2; bases outside the gene matches: 5. The CDR3 consists of 16 residues. Germline assignment: CDR1 SGHAT and CDR2 FQNNGV. The DNA of the CDR3 is TGTGCCAGCAGCTTAATTAGGGGACTAGCCTACAATGAGCAGTTCTTC. Protein: CASSLIRGLAYNEQFF.

The V call is TRBV10-1, the J call TRBJ2-5, with D possibly matching TRBD2 (5 bases). This CDR3 spans 14 amino acids. The germline V gene encodes CDR1 WNHNN and CDR2 SYGVQD (reference sequence). V lost 0 bases to trimming and J lost 7 bases, with 12 bases between them. Written as DNA, the CDR3 is TGCGCCAGCAGTGAGTCCGGAGCTAGCCCGACCCAGTACTTC. Translation gives CASSESGASPTQYF.

The chain uses TRBV12-3 or TRBV12-4 and TRBJ1-1, with 8 bases fitting TRBD1. Trimming at V came to 7 bases and at J to 12 bases, leaving 7 bases not matched to a gene. This CDR3 region has 11 residues. Here the CDR3 DNA reads TGTGCCAGCAACCCAGGGGGCCTGTCTTTCTTT. Translated, it gives CASNPGGLSFF.

Concerning this clonotype: Being one base from a much bigger clone, this may be a read error. The V and J genes are TRBV20-1 and TRBJ1-5, with D possibly TRBD1 on 5 matching bases. The germline gives CDR1 DFQATT, CDR2 SNEGSKA (reference sequence). CDR3 length: 14 amino acids. The CDR3 DNA sequence: TGCAGTGCTACCTCGGGGGGGAGCAATCAGCCCAAGCATTTT. Translated, it gives CSATSGGSNQPKHF.

This clonotype has a handful of counts. This chain connects TRBV7-2 to TRBJ1-2; D is undetermined. The CDR3 consists of 15 residues. V was trimmed by 4 bases and J by 4 bases, leaving 16 bases between them. CDR1 and CDR2 (germline): SGHTA, FQGNSA. The CDR3, as DNA: TGTGCCAGCAGCTCCGAGAACAGAGCCGCCTATGGCTACACCTTC. It specifies CASSSENRAAYGYTF.

The chain uses TRBV16 and TRBJ2-7; weak D call: TRBD1 (6 bases). There are 15 residues in the CDR3. The V end lost 4 bases, the J end lost 0 bases, and 13 bases lay between the germline ends. Germline V lookup: CDR1 KGHSY, CDR2 FQNENV. The CDR3 coding sequence is TGTGCCAGCAGCCGTAATCAGGGGAACTCCTACGAGCAGTACTTC. It yields the protein CASSRNQGNSYEQYF.

The chain has TRBV6-2 or TRBV6-3 and TRBJ1-5; no clear D. Trimming removed 2 bases at V and 5 bases at J, with 4 bases between. Germline V gives CDR1 MNHEY, CDR2 SVGEGT. This CDR3 comprises 12 residues. The CDR3 loop reads CASSYTYQPQHF. The CDR3 DNA is TGTGCCAGCAGTTACACCTATCAGCCCCAGCATTTT.

This clonotype was counted between two and nine times. This chain's CDR3 is CASREVTNTGELFF. The CDR3 nucleotides are TGTGCCAGCCGGGAGGTTACGAACACCGGGGAGCTGTTTTTT. This chain connects TRBV10-3 to TRBJ2-2; 7 bases fit TRBD2. This CDR3 region has 14 residues. V trimming: 10 bases; J trimming: 0 bases; junction bases outside the gene matches: 5. The V gene's germline CDR1 is ENHRY and CDR2 SYGVKD.

The V gene is TRBV4-1, the J gene TRBJ2-5; D gene ambiguous. This CDR3 has 14 amino acids. V lost 4 bases and J 5 bases, leaving 14 bases between the germline ends. Germline V gene sequence: CDR1 MGHRA, CDR2 YSYEKL. CDR3: CASSPGPPRETQYF. The CDR3 DNA sequence: TGCGCCAGCAGCCCGGGCCCTCCCCGTGAGACCCAGTACTTC.

The rearrangement uses TRBV12-3 or TRBV12-4 and TRBJ2-3; D is unclear. CDR3 length: 15 amino acids. With 3 bases removed from V and 3 bases from J, the gap between germline ends came to 13 bases. CDR3 bases: TGTGCCAGCAGTTTGGGAAGTCTAGGGACAGATACGCAGTATTTT. Its translation is CASSLGSLGTDTQYF.

The rearrangement joins TRBV15 to TRBJ1-5; no reliable D call. The CDR3 totals 14 residues. Per germline, CDR1 LNHNV and CDR2 YYDKDF (reference sequence). With 0 bases removed from V and 7 bases from J, the gap between germline ends came to 10 bases. CDR3 DNA: TGTGCCACCAGCAGAGAGTTCACAGACCAGCCCCAGCATTTT. It codes for CATSREFTDQPQHF.

The chain's CDR3 is CASSQVATGAGNEQFF. CDR3 in DNA: TGCGCCAGCAGCCAAGTGGCGACAGGGGCGGGGAATGAGCAGTTCTTC. This chain links TRBV4-3 with TRBJ2-1; 8 bases line up with TRBD1. V trimming: 1 base; J trimming: 7 bases; junction bases outside the gene matches: 9. The CDR3 spans 16 residues. Germline-derived CDR1 and CDR2 are LGHNA and YSLEER.

This chain links TRBV5-1 with TRBJ2-3, with TRBD2 identical over 13 bases. This CDR3 region has 16 residues. Trimming at V came to 1 base and at J to 6 bases, leaving 5 bases not matched to a gene. CDR1 is SGHRS, CDR2 YFSETQ, per germline. CDR3 in amino acids: CASSLWGTSGADTQYF. Here the CDR3 DNA reads TGCGCCAGCAGCTTGTGGGGGACTAGCGGGGCGGATACGCAGTATTTT. The complete variable domain, with remaining parts taken from reference TRBV5-1 and TRBJ2-3, reads KAGVTQTPRYLIKTRGQQVTLSCSPISGHRSVSWYQQTPGQGLQFLFEYFSETQRNKGNFPGRFSGRQFSNSRSEMNVSTLELGDSALYLCASSLWGTSGADTQYFGPGTRLTVL.

This rearrangement joins TRBV4-3 to TRBJ1-2, with 10 bases matching TRBD1. Unmatched junction bases numbered 3, after V lost 0 bases and J lost 2 bases. The CDR3 has 16 residues. CDR1 LGHNA and CDR2 YSLEER come from the germline V gene. The CDR3 bases are TGCGCCAGCAGCCAAGACTCGGGACAGGGGAACTATGGCTACACCTTC. Translated, it gives CASSQDSGQGNYGYTF.

The CDR3, as DNA: TGTGCCAGCAGCTTGGGGGACGGCGATACGCAGTATTTT. Translating it yields CASSLGDGDTQYF. V gene TRBV7-9 combines with J gene TRBJ2-3; D is perhaps TRBD1 or TRBD2 (5 bases each). CDR3 length: 13 amino acids. Germline V gene lookup returns CDR1 SEHNR and CDR2 FQNEAQ (reference sequence). Trimming shortened V by 3 bases and J by 6 bases, and 10 bases separated the two germline ends.

This clonotype was observed many times. V is TRBV7-2 and J is TRBJ2-2; D is undetermined. The V gene lost 3 bases and the J gene lost 8 bases, with 4 bases spanning the gap. This CDR3 spans 11 amino acids. The germline V gene encodes CDR1 SGHTA and CDR2 FQGNSA. CDR3 loop: CASSFGGELFF. In nucleotides, the CDR3 is TGTGCCAGCAGCTTCGGGGGGGAGCTGTTTTTT.

The CDR3 sequence: CASSFGLGTDTQYF. The CDR3, as DNA: TGTGCCAGCTCATTCGGACTAGGCACAGATACGCAGTATTTT. The chain uses TRBV18 and TRBJ2-3; 7 positions match TRBD2. The V gene end was trimmed by 5 bases and the J gene end by 1 base; junction bases not matched to a gene: 3. This CDR3 has 14 amino acids. The germline gives CDR1 KGHSH, CDR2 LQKENI.

This rearrangement joins TRBV28 to TRBJ2-7; 9 bases are a match to TRBD1. Germline loops: CDR1 MDHEN, CDR2 SYDVKM. After removal of 5 bases from V and 3 bases from J, the junction contained 8 bases not matched to a gene. CDR3 length: 15 amino acids. The CDR3 nucleotides read TGTGCCAGCAGTCCGGACAGGGGTAGCTTCTACGAGCAGTACGTC. Translating it yields CASSPDRGSFYEQYV.

This clonotype has just a few counts. V and J are TRBV7-9 and TRBJ1-4, with TRBD1 identical over 7 bases. The CDR3 runs to 15 residues. The germline gives CDR1 SEHNR, CDR2 FQNEAQ (reference sequence). Trimming removed 7 bases from V and 3 bases from J; junction bases left unmatched: 8. The CDR3, as DNA: TGTGCCAGCACCCGGGACAGTGCTTCTAATGAAAAACTGTTTTTT. Protein: CASTRDSASNEKLFF.

The CDR3 loop is CASSPDRDRGYTF. CDR3 nucleotide sequence: TGTGCCAGCAGTCCGGACAGGGATAGGGGCTACACCTTC. The chain employs TRBV12-3 or TRBV12-4 and TRBJ1-2; the match to TRBD1 covers 8 bases. This CDR3 region has 13 residues. With V trimmed by 5 bases and J by 8 bases, 7 bases remained unmatched.

This clonotype was observed a few times. The chain joins TRBV6-6 to TRBJ2-5, with 8 bases matching TRBD2. CDR3 size: 18 residues. From germline, CDR1 is MNHNY and CDR2 SVGAGI (reference sequence). V was pared by 2 bases and J by 0 bases, with 11 bases of the junction left unmatched. The CDR3 sequence: CASSYKPPGGGYQETQYF. The CDR3 DNA sequence: TGTGCCAGCAGTTACAAGCCACCGGGCGGGGGGTACCAAGAGACCCAGTACTTC.